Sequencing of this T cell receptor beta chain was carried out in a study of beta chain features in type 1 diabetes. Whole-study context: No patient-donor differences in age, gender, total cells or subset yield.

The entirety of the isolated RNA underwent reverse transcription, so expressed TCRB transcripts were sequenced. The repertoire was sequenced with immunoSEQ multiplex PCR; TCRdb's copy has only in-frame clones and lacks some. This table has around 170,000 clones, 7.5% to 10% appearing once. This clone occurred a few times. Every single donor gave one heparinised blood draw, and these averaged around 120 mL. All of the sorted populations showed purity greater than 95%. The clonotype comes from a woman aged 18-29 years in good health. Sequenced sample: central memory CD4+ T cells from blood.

This CDR3 is CASIPRAFTSTDTQYF. In DNA form, the CDR3 reads TGTGCCAGCATCCCACGAGCCTTCACTAGCACAGATACGCAGTATTTT. The V and J genes are TRBV7-9 and TRBJ2-3; no reliable D call. The CDR3 extends over 16 amino acids. Germline V gene sequence: CDR1 SEHNR, CDR2 FQNEAQ (reference sequence). Trimming removed 7 bases from V and 0 bases from J, with 17 bases in between.